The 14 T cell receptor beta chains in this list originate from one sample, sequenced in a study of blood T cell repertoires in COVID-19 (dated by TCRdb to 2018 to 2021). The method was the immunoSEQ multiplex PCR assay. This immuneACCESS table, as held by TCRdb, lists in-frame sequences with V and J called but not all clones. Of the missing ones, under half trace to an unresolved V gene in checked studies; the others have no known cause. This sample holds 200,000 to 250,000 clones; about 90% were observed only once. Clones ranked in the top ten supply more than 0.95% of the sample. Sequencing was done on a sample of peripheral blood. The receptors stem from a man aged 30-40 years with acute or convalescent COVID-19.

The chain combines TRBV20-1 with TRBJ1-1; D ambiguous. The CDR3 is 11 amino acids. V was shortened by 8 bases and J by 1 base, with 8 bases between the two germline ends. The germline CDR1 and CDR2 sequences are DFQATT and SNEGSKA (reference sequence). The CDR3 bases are TGCAGTCCCGGTCCGAACACTGAAGCTTTCTTT. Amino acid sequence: CSPGPNTEAFF.

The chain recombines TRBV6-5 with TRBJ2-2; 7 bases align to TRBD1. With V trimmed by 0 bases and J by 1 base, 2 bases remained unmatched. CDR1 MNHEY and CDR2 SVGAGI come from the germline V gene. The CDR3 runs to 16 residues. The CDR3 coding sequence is TGTGCCAGCAGTTACTCGGGACAGCTGAACACCGGGGAGCTGTTTTTT. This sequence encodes CASSYSGQLNTGELFF.

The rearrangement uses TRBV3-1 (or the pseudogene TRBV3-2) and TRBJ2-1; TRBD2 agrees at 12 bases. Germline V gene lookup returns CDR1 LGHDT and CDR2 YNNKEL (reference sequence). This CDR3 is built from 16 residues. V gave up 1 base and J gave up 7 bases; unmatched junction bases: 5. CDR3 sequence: CASSQAGTSGHNEQFF. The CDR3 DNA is TGTGCCAGCAGCCAAGCCGGGACTAGCGGGCATAATGAGCAGTTCTTC.

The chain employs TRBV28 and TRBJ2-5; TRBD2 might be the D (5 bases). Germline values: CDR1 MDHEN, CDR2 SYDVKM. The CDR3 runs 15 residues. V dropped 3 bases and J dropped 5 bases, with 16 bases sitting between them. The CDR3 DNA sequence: TGTGCCAGCAGTTTCCGCGGGCACCTCCGGGAGACCCAGTACTTC. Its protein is CASSFRGHLRETQYF.

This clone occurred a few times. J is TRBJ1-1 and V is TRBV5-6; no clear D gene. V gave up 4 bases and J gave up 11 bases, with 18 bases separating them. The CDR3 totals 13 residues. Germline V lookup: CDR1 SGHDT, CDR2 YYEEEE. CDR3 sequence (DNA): TGTGCCAGCAGCACGAACAACGGCGGTACCGCTTTCTTT. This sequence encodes CASSTNNGGTAFF.

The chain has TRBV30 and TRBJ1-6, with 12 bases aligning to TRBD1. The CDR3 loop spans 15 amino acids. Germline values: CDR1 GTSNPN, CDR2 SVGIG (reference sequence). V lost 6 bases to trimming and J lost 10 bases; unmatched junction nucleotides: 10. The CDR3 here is CACIPGQGAGSPLHF. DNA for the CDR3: TGTGCCTGCATCCCGGGACAGGGGGCAGGATCACCCCTCCACTTT.

The CDR3 sequence: CATSDPWTSGRRDEQFF. The CDR3 DNA sequence: TGTGCCACCAGTGACCCGTGGACTAGCGGGAGGAGGGATGAGCAGTTCTTC. The V call is TRBV24-1, the J call TRBJ2-1, with TRBD2 matching 14 bases. From germline, CDR1 is KGHDR and CDR2 SFDVKD. V shed 4 bases and J 8 bases; nucleotides not matched to a gene: 9. There are 17 residues in the CDR3.

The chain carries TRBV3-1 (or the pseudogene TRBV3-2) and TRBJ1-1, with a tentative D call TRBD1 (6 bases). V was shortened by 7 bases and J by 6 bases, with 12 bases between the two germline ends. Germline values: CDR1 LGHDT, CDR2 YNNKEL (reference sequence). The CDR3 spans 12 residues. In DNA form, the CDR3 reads TGTGCCAGCACTTCGGGGGGCGCTGAAGCTTTCTTT. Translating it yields CASTSGGAEAFF.

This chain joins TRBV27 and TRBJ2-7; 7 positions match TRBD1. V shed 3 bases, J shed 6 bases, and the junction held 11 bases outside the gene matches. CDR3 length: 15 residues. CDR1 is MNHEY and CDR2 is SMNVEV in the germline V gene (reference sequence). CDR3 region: CASSFRTGPLAEQYF. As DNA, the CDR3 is TGTGCCAGCAGTTTTCGGACAGGACCACTCGCCGAGCAGTACTTC.

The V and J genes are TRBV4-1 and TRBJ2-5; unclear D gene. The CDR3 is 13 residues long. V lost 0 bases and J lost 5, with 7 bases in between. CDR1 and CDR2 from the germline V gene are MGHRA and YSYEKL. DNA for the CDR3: TGCGCCAGCAGCCAAGATCTTCGTGAGACCCAGTACTTC. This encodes CASSQDLRETQYF.

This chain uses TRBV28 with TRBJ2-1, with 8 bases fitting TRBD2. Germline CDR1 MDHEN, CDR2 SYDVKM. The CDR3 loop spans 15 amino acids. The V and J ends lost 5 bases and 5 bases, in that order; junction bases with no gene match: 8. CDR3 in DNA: TGTGCCAGCAGTCCGACGGGACTAGGTAACAATGAGCAGTTCTTC. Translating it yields CASSPTGLGNNEQFF.

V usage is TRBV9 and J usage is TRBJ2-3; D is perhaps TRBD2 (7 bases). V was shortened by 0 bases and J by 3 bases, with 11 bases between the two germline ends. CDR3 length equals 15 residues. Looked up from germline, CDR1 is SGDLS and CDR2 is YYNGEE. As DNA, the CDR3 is TGTGCCAGCAGCGTAGACCGGGGGGCAACAGATACGCAGTATTTT. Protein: CASSVDRGATDTQYF. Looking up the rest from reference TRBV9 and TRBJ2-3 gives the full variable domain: DSGVTQTPKHLITATGQRVTLRCSPRSGDLSVYWYQQSLDQGLQFLIQYYNGEERAKGNILERFSAQQFPDLHSELNLSSLELGDSALYFCASSVDRGATDTQYFGPGTRLTVL.

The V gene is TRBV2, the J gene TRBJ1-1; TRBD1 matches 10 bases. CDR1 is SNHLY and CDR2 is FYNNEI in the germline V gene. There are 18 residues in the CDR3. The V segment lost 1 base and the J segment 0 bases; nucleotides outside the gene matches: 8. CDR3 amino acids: CASSEGKGTGAMNTEAFF. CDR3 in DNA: TGTGCCAGCAGTGAAGGAAAAGGGACAGGGGCTATGAACACTGAAGCTTTCTTT.

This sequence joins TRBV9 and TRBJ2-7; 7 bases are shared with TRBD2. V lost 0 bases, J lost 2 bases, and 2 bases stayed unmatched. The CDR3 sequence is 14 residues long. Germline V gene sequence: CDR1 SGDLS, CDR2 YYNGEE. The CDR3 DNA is TGTGCCAGCAGCGTAGGGGGGACTACCTACGAGCAGTACTTC. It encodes CASSVGGTTYEQYF. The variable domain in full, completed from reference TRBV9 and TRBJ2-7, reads DSGVTQTPKHLITATGQRVTLRCSPRSGDLSVYWYQQSLDQGLQFLIQYYNGEERAKGNILERFSAQQFPDLHSELNLSSLELGDSALYFCASSVGGTTYEQYFGPGTRLTVT.